The clone carrying this T cell receptor beta chain was detected many times. Its target is unknown. This sample is part of a study of T cells in Graves' hyperthyroidism and ophthalmopathy. Using RNA transcripts as the source, TCR beta CDR3 regions were amplified. First-round RT-PCR with HTBI primers amplified the TCR CDR3 region. From the multiplex PCR reads, TCRdb called clonotypes with MiXCR, one entry per CDR3 protein. The sample shows over 350,000 distinct CDR3 sequences, under 15% of them seen only once. The CDR3 has 15 amino acids. Trimming left V 7 bases short and J 5 bases short, with 18 bases between. General study findings and limits: Ophthalmopathy was distinguished from stable hyperthyroidism by 13 V-J signatures.

Patients showing uncontrolled infection, other autoimmune disease, pregnancy or lactation were ineligible. Diagnoses were established using clinical symptoms, serum thyroxine and TRAb, thyroid ultrasound and orbital computed tomography. This chain uses TRBV12-3 or TRBV12-4 with TRBJ1-5; D is uncertain. The sequence was collected from a man in his late teens or twenties with Graves' ophthalmopathy. Sequences were obtained from blood. CDR3 DNA: TGTGCCAGCAACCCATCGGGGATGGGCCATCAGCCCCAGCATTTT. Translating it yields CASNPSGMGHQPQHF.